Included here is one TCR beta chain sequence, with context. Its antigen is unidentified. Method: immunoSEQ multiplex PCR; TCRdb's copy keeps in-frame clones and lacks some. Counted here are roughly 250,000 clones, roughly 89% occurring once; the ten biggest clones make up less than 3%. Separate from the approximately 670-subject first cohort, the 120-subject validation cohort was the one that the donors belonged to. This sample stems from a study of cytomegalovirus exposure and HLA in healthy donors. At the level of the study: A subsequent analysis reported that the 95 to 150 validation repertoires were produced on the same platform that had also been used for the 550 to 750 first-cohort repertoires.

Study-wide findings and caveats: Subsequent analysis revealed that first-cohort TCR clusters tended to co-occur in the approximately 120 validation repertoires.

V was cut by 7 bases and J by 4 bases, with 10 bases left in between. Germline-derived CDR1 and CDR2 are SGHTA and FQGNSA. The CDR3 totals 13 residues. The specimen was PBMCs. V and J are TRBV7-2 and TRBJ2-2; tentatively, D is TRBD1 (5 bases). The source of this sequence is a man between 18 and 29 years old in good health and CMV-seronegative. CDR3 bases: TGTGCCAGCAACATGGGGCTCACCGGGGAGCTGTTTTTT. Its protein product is CASNMGLTGELFF.